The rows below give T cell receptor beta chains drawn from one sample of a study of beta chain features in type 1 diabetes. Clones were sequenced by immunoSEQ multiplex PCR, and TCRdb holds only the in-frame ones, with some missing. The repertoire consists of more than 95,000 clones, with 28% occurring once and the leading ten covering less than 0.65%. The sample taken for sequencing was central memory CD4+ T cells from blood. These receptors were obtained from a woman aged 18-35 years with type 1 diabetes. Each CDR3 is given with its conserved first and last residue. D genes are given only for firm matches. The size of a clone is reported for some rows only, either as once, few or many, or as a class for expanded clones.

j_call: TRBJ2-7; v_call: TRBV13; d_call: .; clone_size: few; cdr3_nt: TGTGCCAGCAGCTTAAGCGGACCCTACGAGCAGTACTTC; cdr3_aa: CASSLSGPYEQYF
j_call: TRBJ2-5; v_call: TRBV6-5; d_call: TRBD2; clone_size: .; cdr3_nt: TGTGCCAGCAGTTACGGGACTAGCGGCCAAGAGACCCAGTACTTC; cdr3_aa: CASSYGTSGQETQYF
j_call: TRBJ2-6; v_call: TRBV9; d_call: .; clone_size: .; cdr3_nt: TGTGCCAGCAGCGCTCCTGCTGGGGCCAACGTCCTGACTTTC; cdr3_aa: CASSAPAGANVLTF
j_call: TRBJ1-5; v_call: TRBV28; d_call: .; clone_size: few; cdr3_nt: TGTGCCAGCAGTTCCCCCCCGAAGGGGGAGTCGCGGCTTAGCAATCAGCCCCAGCATTTT; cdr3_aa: CASSSPPKGESRLSNQPQHF
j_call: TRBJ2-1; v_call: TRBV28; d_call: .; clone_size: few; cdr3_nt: TGTGCCAGCAGTTTACATGGGAGTAGGGATGAGCAGTTCTTC; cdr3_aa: CASSLHGSRDEQFF
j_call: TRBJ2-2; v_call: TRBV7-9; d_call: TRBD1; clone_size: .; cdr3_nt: TGTGCCAGCAGCTCTTCCGGGACAGGGGCCGGGGAGCTGTTTTTT; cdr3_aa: CASSSSGTGAGELFF
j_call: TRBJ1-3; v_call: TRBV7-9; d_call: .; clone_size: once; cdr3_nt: TGTGCCAGCAGCTTAGCGGGCAGGGTCTCTGGAAACACCATATATTTT; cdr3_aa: CASSLAGRVSGNTIYF
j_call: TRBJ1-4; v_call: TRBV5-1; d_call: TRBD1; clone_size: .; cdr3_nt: TGCGCCAGCAGCAACACAGGGGGCGGAGAGGAAAAACTGTTTTTT; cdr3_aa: CASSNTGGGEEKLFF
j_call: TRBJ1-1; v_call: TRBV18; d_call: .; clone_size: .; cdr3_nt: TGTGCCAGCTCACCACGCTCTGAGGTAGGCACTGAAGCTTTCTTT; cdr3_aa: CASSPRSEVGTEAFF
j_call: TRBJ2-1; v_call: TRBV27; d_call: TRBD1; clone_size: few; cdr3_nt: TGTGCCAGCAGTTTCCTACAGGGGGCCGTCCTGAATGAGCAGTTCTTC; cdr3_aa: CASSFLQGAVLNEQFF
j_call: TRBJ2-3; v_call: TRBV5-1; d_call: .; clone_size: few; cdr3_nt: TGCGCCAGCAGCTTGGCCAGGGTGCGGGATACGCAGTATTTT; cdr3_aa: CASSLARVRDTQYF
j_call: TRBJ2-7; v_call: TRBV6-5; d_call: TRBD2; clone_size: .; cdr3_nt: TGTGCCAGCAGTTACTCGGTTTCTAGCGGTTCCTACGAGCAGTACTTC; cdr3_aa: CASSYSVSSGSYEQYF
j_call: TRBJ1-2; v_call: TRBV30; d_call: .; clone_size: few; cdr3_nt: TGTGCCTGGTCTCCGGACAGCAATCTCTGGGGCTACACCTTC; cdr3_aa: CAWSPDSNLWGYTF
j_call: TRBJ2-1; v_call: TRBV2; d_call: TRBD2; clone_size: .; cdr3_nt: TGTGCCAGCAGCGCACCTGGACTAGCGGTTTACAATGAGCAGTTCTTC; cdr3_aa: CASSAPGLAVYNEQFF
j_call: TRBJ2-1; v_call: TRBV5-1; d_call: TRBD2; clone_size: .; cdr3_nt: TGCGCCAGCAGCTTGTCTAGCGGGCGTTACAATGAGCAGTTCTTC; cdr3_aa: CASSLSSGRYNEQFF
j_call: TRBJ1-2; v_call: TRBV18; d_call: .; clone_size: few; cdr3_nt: TGTGCCAGCTCACCACCTTCTGGGGGGAAGGGCTACACCTTC; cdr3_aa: CASSPPSGGKGYTF
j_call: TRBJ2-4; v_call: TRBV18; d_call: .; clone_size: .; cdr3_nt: TGTGCCAGCTCACCGGCGAACCGGGGAAACATTCAGTACTTC; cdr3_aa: CASSPANRGNIQYF